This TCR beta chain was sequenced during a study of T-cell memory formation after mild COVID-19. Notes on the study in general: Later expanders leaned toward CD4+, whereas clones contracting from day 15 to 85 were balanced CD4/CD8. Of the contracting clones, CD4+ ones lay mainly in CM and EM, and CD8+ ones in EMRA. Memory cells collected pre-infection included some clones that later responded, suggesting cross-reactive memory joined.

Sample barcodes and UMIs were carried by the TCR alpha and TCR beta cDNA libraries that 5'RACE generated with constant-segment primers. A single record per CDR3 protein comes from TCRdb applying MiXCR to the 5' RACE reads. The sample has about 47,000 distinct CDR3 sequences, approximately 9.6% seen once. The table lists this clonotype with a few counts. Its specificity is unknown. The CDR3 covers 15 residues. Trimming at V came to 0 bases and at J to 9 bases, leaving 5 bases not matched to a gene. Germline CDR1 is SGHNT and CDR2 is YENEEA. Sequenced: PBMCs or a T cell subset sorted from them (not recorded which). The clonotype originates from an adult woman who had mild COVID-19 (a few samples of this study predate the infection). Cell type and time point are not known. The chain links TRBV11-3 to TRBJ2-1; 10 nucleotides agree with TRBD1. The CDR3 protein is CASSLDRGQGREQFF. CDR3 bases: TGTGCCAGCAGCTTAGATAGGGGACAGGGGCGTGAGCAGTTCTTC.